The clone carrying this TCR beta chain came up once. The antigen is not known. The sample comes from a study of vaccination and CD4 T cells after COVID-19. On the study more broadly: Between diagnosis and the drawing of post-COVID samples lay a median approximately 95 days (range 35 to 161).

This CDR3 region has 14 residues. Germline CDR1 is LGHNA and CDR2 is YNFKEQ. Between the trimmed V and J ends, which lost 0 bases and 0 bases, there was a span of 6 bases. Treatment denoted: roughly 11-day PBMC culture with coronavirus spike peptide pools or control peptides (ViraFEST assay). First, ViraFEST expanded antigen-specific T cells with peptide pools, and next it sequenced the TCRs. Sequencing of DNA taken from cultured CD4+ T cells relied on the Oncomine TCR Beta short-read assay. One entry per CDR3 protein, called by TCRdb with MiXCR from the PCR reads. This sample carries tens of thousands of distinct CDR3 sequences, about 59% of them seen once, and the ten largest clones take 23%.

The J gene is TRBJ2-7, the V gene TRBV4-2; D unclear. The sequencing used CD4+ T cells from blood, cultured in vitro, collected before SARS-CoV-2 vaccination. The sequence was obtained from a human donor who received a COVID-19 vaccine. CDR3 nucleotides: TGTGCCAGCAGCCAAGATGTCAACTCCTACGAGCAGTACTTC. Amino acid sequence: CASSQDVNSYEQYF.